These 18 T cell receptor beta chains came from one sample sequenced in a study of blood T cell repertoires in COVID-19 (dated by TCRdb to the early 2020s). The library was made by the immunoSEQ multiplex PCR assay. This immuneACCESS table, as held by TCRdb, lists in-frame sequences with V and J called but not all clones. Of the missing ones, under half trace to an unresolved V gene in checked studies; the others have no known cause. This sample has roughly 81,000 clones in its table, and 87% of those were observed once. The top ten clonotypes cover approximately 8% of the sample. Sequencing was carried out using peripheral blood. These receptors originate from a man aged 25 to 40 with acute or convalescent COVID-19.

At least ten counts were recorded for this clone. The chain carries TRBV2 and TRBJ1-5, with a tentative D call TRBD1 (6 bases). Per the germline V gene, CDR1 is SNHLY and CDR2 is FYNNEI. CDR3 length: 14 amino acids. With 4 bases removed from V and 6 bases from J, the gap between germline ends came to 13 bases. The CDR3 region is CASSGLQGGQPQHF. CDR3 DNA: TGTGCCAGCAGTGGGTTACAGGGTGGTCAGCCCCAGCATTTT.

The chain is built from TRBV29-1 and TRBJ2-3; D gene ambiguous. This CDR3 spans 11 amino acids. Per germline, CDR1 SQVTM and CDR2 ANQGSEA. V was pared by 3 bases and J by 5 bases, with 6 bases between. The CDR3 DNA sequence: TGCAGCGTTGATTTCCAAGATACGCAGTATTTT. It encodes CSVDFQDTQYF.

This rearrangement joins TRBV30 to TRBJ2-5, with a possible D match to TRBD1 (5 bases). The CDR3 is 15 residues long. Trimming took off 1 base at V and 5 bases at J, with 17 bases between the two ends. Looked up from germline, CDR1 is GTSNPN and CDR2 is SVGIG (reference sequence). This CDR3 reads CAWSGSGPVGETQYF. CDR3 DNA: TGTGCCTGGAGTGGTTCAGGGCCGGTGGGGGAGACCCAGTACTTC.

The V and J genes are TRBV2 and TRBJ2-3, with D unclear. The ends were cut back, 4 bases at V and 6 bases at J, with 8 bases in the middle. The CDR3 is 12 amino acids. Germline V lookup: CDR1 SNHLY, CDR2 FYNNEI. The CDR3 is CASSVQRDTQYF. CDR3 DNA: TGTGCCAGCAGTGTCCAACGGGATACGCAGTATTTT.

The V call is TRBV20-1, the J call TRBJ2-1; TRBD2 matches 8 bases. The length of the CDR3 is 17 residues. The junction had 18 bases not matched to a gene; V was cut back by 3 bases and J by 8 bases. CDR1 and CDR2 from the germline V gene are DFQATT and SNEGSKA (reference sequence). CDR3 nucleotides: TGCAGTGCTAGTTGGGCTCGGACTAGCTCGCTTTTCTATGAGCAGTTCTTC. Translating it yields CSASWARTSSLFYEQFF.

This clone was recorded only once. The chain recombines TRBV5-1 with TRBJ2-4; D might be TRBD1 (5 bases). Germline V CDR1 and CDR2: SGHRS, YFSETQ. The CDR3 covers 15 residues. Trimming pared 2 bases from V and 0 bases from J, leaving 9 bases between. The CDR3: CASSFDSLAKNIQYF. Here the CDR3 DNA reads TGCGCCAGCAGCTTTGACAGCCTAGCCAAAAACATTCAGTACTTC.

This chain joins TRBV6-4 and TRBJ1-1; D is unresolved. V lost 2 bases and J 8 bases, leaving 9 bases between the germline ends. CDR3 size: 12 residues. Germline lookup yields CDR1 MRHNA and CDR2 SNTAGT. The CDR3 nucleotides are TGTGCCAGCAGTGACGGCAGCGCGGAAGCTTTCTTT. It specifies CASSDGSAEAFF.

V usage is TRBV5-4 and J usage is TRBJ1-6; weak D call: TRBD1 (5 bases). Germline loops: CDR1 SGHNT, CDR2 YYREEE (reference sequence). The CDR3 runs to 12 residues. V lost 4 bases, J lost 12 bases, and 11 bases lay in between. DNA of the CDR3: TGTGCCAGCAGCGACAGAATCGGACCCCTCCACTTT. Its translation: CASSDRIGPLHF.

This chain connects TRBV7-3 to TRBJ2-7, with 7 nucleotides matching TRBD1. There are 18 residues in the CDR3. The ends lost 5 bases at V and 2 bases at J; junction bases unmatched: 18. Germline lookup yields CDR1 SGHTA and CDR2 FQGTGA. The CDR3 loop reads CASSLTSPVPGQPYEQYF. CDR3 nucleotide sequence: TGTGCCAGCAGCCTCACCTCCCCCGTCCCGGGACAGCCCTACGAGCAGTACTTC. The full variable domain, in which reference TRBV7-3 and TRBJ2-7 provide the parts outside the CDR3, is GAGVSQTPSNKVTEKGKYVELRCDPISGHTALYWYRQSLGQGPEFLIYFQGTGAADDSGLPNDRFFAVRPEGSVSTLKIQRTERGDSAVYLCASSLTSPVPGQPYEQYFGPGTRLTVT.

The rearrangement joins TRBV29-1 to TRBJ2-7; tentatively, D is TRBD2 (5 bases). From germline, CDR1 is SQVTM and CDR2 ANQGSEA. The V end was cut by 7 bases, the J end by 3 bases, with 10 bases between. The CDR3 totals 11 residues. CDR3 amino acids: CSAAAGYEQYF. The CDR3 nucleotides are TGCAGCGCCGCGGCGGGCTACGAGCAGTACTTC.

The V gene is TRBV28, the J gene TRBJ2-3, with a weak D call TRBD2 (6 bases). The CDR3 runs to 14 residues. Germline values: CDR1 MDHEN, CDR2 SYDVKM. V was shortened by 5 bases and J by 2 bases, with 11 bases between the two germline ends. The CDR3: CASSPGTFTDTQYF. Here the CDR3 DNA reads TGTGCCAGCAGTCCCGGGACTTTCACAGATACGCAGTATTTT.

This chain connects TRBV7-9 to TRBJ2-1, with 13 bases identical to TRBD2. Germline V gene data show CDR1 as SEHNR and CDR2 as FQNEAQ (reference sequence). The CDR3 consists of 15 residues. Unmatched junction bases numbered 7, after V lost 6 bases and J lost 8 bases. CDR3: CASSRTSGSWDEQFF. For the CDR3, the DNA is TGTGCCAGCAGTAGGACTAGCGGGAGTTGGGATGAGCAGTTCTTC.

The count of this clone is one. V usage is TRBV11-2 and J usage is TRBJ1-1; D call uncertain. The germline gives CDR1 SGHAT, CDR2 FQNNGV. This CDR3 contains 15 residues. V lost 0 bases to trimming and J lost 4 bases, with 12 bases between them. The DNA of the CDR3 is TGTGCCAGCAGCTTAGATTGGCTCCCGGGCACTGAAGCTTTCTTT. It encodes CASSLDWLPGTEAFF.

This chain links TRBV3-1 (or the pseudogene TRBV3-2) with TRBJ2-1; D remains unclear. The V and J ends lost 0 bases and 0 bases respectively, with 9 bases between them. The length of the CDR3 is 16 residues. CDR1 and CDR2 (germline): LGHDT, YNNKEL (reference sequence). Here the CDR3 reads CASSQDTYSSYNEQFF. The CDR3 DNA follows: TGTGCCAGCAGCCAAGATACCTATAGCTCCTACAATGAGCAGTTCTTC.

The chain has TRBV29-1 and TRBJ2-7, with 14 bases lining up with TRBD2. V was clipped by 5 bases and J by 4 bases; unmatched bases: 7. The CDR3 loop spans 15 amino acids. From germline, CDR1 is SQVTM and CDR2 ANQGSEA. In DNA, the CDR3 is TGCAGCGTTTTAGGGACTAGCGGGAGAAAATACGAGCAGTACTTC. As protein: CSVLGTSGRKYEQYF.

The J gene is TRBJ2-7, the V gene TRBV4-1; 8 positions match TRBD1. Trimming took 4 bases from V and 5 from J; bases not matched to a gene: 13. This CDR3 contains 16 residues. Germline V gene data show CDR1 as MGHRA and CDR2 as YSYEKL. The CDR3 reads CASSPNRGQEGNEQYF. CDR3 nucleotides: TGCGCCAGCAGCCCAAACAGGGGACAGGAGGGTAACGAGCAGTACTTC.

V gene TRBV9 combines with J gene TRBJ2-7; D is possibly TRBD2 (6 bases). Germline V gives CDR1 SGDLS, CDR2 YYNGEE. The V end lost 3 bases, the J end lost 4 bases, and 11 bases lay between the germline ends. The CDR3 runs to 13 residues. The CDR3 loop is CASSGSGTYEQYF. DNA for the CDR3: TGTGCCAGCAGCGGTAGCGGCACGTACGAGCAGTACTTC. Filled out from reference TRBV9 and TRBJ2-7, the complete variable domain reads DSGVTQTPKHLITATGQRVTLRCSPRSGDLSVYWYQQSLDQGLQFLIQYYNGEERAKGNILERFSAQQFPDLHSELNLSSLELGDSALYFCASSGSGTYEQYFGPGTRLTVT.

In the case of this clone: At one boundary the junction diverges from the germline segment, which might be a read error. CDR3 coding DNA: TGTGCTAGCAGCCCCACCTCTGGACAGGGAGGACAGTTCTTC. Its protein is CASSPTSGQGGQFF. The chain carries TRBV7-7 and TRBJ2-1, with 8 positions matching TRBD1. There are 14 residues in the CDR3. From germline, CDR1 is SSHAT and CDR2 FNYEAQ (reference sequence).